What follows are 14 T cell receptor beta chains derived from one specimen sequenced in a study of T cells after yellow fever vaccination. TCRdb re-called the 5' RACE reads through MiXCR, storing one row per CDR3 protein. The data contain a few hundred thousand distinct CDR3 sequences, roughly 17% of them singletons. Here the sequenced sample was PBMCs, taken 5 to 6 days after the first yellow fever vaccination. All receptors derive from a man aged 18 to 35 who received the YFV17D yellow fever vaccine.

This clonotype was counted ten times or more. CDR3 residues: CASSLAIRRGGRGTQYF. CDR3 nucleotides: TGTGCCAGCAGCTTAGCGATACGGAGGGGGGGGCGTGGGACCCAGTACTTC. The chain carries TRBV7-8 and TRBJ2-5, with a weak D call TRBD2 (7 bases). V gave up 0 bases and J gave up 7 bases, with 21 bases separating them. From germline, CDR1 is SGHVS and CDR2 FQNEAQ. The CDR3 consists of 17 residues.

In this sample, this clonotype turned up many times. This chain links TRBV6-4 with TRBJ2-2; perhaps D is TRBD1 or TRBD2 (5 bases each). V lost 2 bases to trimming and J lost 3 bases, with 7 bases between them. Germline-derived CDR1 and CDR2 are MRHNA and SNTAGT. CDR3 length equals 14 residues. CDR3 amino acids: CASSDRGDTGELFF. CDR3 in DNA: TGTGCCAGCAGTGACAGGGGAGACACCGGGGAGCTGTTTTTT.

This clonotype was detected only a few times. The CDR3 region has the DNA TGTGCCAGCAGCCGCGACAGGCCCAACGAGCAGTACTTC. Its protein is CASSRDRPNEQYF. This rearrangement joins TRBV3-1 to TRBJ2-7, with TRBD1 as a possible D gene (6 bases). The CDR3 is made up of 13 amino acids. The germline CDR1 and CDR2 sequences are LGHDT and YNNKEL (reference sequence). The ends were cut back, 4 bases at V and 5 bases at J, with 12 bases in the middle.

V and J are TRBV10-3 and TRBJ2-2, with D tentatively TRBD1 or TRBD2 (6 bases each). The germline gives CDR1 ENHRY, CDR2 SYGVKD. This CDR3 is 11 amino acids long. Trimming took off 8 bases at V and 12 bases at J, with 13 bases between the two ends. The CDR3 spells CAIWGAEKLFF. For the CDR3, the DNA is TGTGCCATCTGGGGGGCCGAGAAGCTGTTTTTT.

The V call is TRBV14, the J call TRBJ2-7; D remains ambiguous. The V and J ends lost 4 bases and 2 bases respectively, with 12 bases between them. Per the germline V gene, CDR1 is SGHDN and CDR2 is FVKESK. CDR3 length: 14 amino acids. The CDR3 DNA reads TGTGCCAGCAGCCCGAGGAGCTGGGCCTACGAGCAGTACTTC. Its translation: CASSPRSWAYEQYF.

The chain combines TRBV18 with TRBJ1-2, with TRBD1 as a possible D gene (6 bases). CDR1 is KGHSH and CDR2 is LQKENI in the germline V gene. The germline V and J ends were trimmed by 3 bases and 4 bases, with 15 bases remaining between them. The CDR3 sequence is 15 residues long. The CDR3 loop is CASSPGAGITYGYTF. For the CDR3, the DNA is TGTGCCAGCTCACCGGGGGCAGGCATCACCTATGGCTACACCTTC. Supplemented by reference TRBV18 and TRBJ1-2, the full variable domain reads NAGVMQNPRHLVRRRGQEARLRCSPMKGHSHVYWYRQLPEEGLKFMVYLQKENIIDESGMPKERFSAEFPKEGPSILRIQQVVRGDSAAYFCASSPGAGITYGYTFGSGTRLTVV.

This clonotype was observed a few times. The chain uses TRBV10-3 and TRBJ1-1; no firm D call. This CDR3 is built from 12 residues. Germline V lookup: CDR1 ENHRY, CDR2 SYGVKD. V lost 5 bases and J lost 2, with 6 bases in between. CDR3 in DNA: TGTGCCATCAGTCGGGTAAACACTGAAGCTTTCTTT. This encodes CAISRVNTEAFF.

The J gene is TRBJ2-7, the V gene TRBV27, with D possibly TRBD2 on 6 matching bases. CDR3 size: 15 residues. Germline V gene lookup returns CDR1 MNHEY and CDR2 SMNVEV (reference sequence). Between the trimmed V and J ends, which lost 5 bases and 4 bases, there was a span of 18 bases. CDR3 sequence (DNA): TGTGCCAGCAGTCCGGGACTGTATAGCGTATACGAGCAGTACGTC. Translation: CASSPGLYSVYEQYV.

The rearrangement uses TRBV3-1 and TRBJ2-3; a possible D gene is TRBD2 (5 bases). This CDR3 is built from 14 residues. Germline CDR1 is LGHDT and CDR2 is YNNKEL (reference sequence). V gave up 7 bases and J gave up 5 bases, with 16 bases separating them. CDR3 residues: CASTSGREEDTQYF. The CDR3 bases are TGTGCCAGCACCTCTGGACGGGAAGAAGATACGCAGTATTTT.

The V gene is TRBV6-1, the J gene TRBJ1-1, with 9 positions matching TRBD1. The trim removed 2 bases at V and 5 bases at J, leaving 6 bases unmatched. Germline assignment: CDR1 MNHNS and CDR2 SASEGT. The CDR3 spans 15 residues. The CDR3 DNA is TGTGCCAGCAGTGAACCGGGACAGGGCACGACTGAAGCTTTCTTT. Residues: CASSEPGQGTTEAFF.

There are a few counts of this clonotype. DNA of the CDR3: TGTGCCAGCAGCCCACCATATAGTTGGGAGCTGTTTTTT. Translating it yields CASSPPYSWELFF. The rearrangement uses TRBV11-2 and TRBJ2-2; D uncertain. This CDR3 has 13 amino acids. Per germline, CDR1 SGHAT and CDR2 FQNNGV. Trimming took off 5 bases at V and 9 bases at J, with 13 bases between the two ends.

The rearrangement joins TRBV10-3 to TRBJ1-6; D perhaps matches TRBD1 (6 bases). Looked up from germline, CDR1 is ENHRY and CDR2 is SYGVKD. The germline V and J ends were trimmed by 11 bases and 7 bases, with 15 bases remaining between them. This CDR3 is 13 amino acids long. The CDR3: CAFTGQLNSPLHF. The CDR3 bases are TGTGCCTTCACAGGGCAGTTAAATTCACCCCTCCACTTT.

The J gene is TRBJ2-1, the V gene TRBV7-1, with 8 bases matching TRBD1. TRBV7-1 is an ORF, and what it does is uncertain. The CDR3 covers 22 residues. Unmatched junction bases numbered 24, after V lost 3 bases and J lost 2 bases. The CDR3 nucleotides read TGTGCCAGCAGCTCCACCGGCAGGGGGCCCCCACCGCTTCGTCAAACCTACAATGAGCAGTTCTTC. This sequence encodes CASSSTGRGPPPLRQTYNEQFF.

The V call is TRBV7-9, the J call TRBJ1-4; weak D call: TRBD1 (5 bases). The V and J ends lost 5 bases and 5 bases respectively, with 9 bases between them. This CDR3 region has 13 residues. In germline, CDR1 is SEHNR, CDR2 FQNEAQ (reference sequence). Here the CDR3 DNA reads TGTGCCAGCAGCCCGACAGTAAATGAAAAACTGTTTTTT. It translates to CASSPTVNEKLFF.